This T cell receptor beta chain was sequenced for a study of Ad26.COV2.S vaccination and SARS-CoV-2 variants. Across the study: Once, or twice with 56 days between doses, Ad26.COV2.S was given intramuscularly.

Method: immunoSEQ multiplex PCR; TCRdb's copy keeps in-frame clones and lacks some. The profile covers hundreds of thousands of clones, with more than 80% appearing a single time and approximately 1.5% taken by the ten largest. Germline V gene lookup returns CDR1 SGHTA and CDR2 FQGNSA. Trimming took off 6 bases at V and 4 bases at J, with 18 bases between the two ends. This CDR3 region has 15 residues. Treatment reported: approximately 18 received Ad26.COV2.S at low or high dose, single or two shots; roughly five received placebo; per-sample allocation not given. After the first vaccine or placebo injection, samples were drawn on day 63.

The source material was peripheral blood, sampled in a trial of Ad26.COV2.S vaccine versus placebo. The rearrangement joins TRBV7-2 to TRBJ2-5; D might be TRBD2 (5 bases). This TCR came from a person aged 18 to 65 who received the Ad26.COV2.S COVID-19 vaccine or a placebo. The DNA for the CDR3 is TGTGCCAGCAGACCCCCCCCGGGGATCGGAGAGACCCAGTACTTC. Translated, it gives CASRPPPGIGETQYF. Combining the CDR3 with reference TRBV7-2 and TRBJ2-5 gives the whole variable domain GAGVSQSPSNKVTEKGKDVELRCDPISGHTALYWYRQSLGQGLEFLIYFQGNSAPDKSGLPSDRFSAERTGGSVSTLTIQRTQQEDSAVYLCASRPPPGIGETQYFGPGTRLLVL.